These 21 T cell receptor beta chains came from one sample sequenced in a study of T cell repertoires in cytomegalovirus infection. TCRdb reprocessed the reads with MiXCR, giving one entry per CDR3 protein. The data contain about 230,000 distinct CDR3 sequences, 22% of them singletons. The sample was CD8+ T cells from PBMCs. The receptors were sampled from a human donor in good health (CMV status not recorded). Some clones in this sample may be carry-over from other donors' samples.

This clonotype was seen repeatedly, ten times or more. The J gene is TRBJ2-7, the V gene TRBV7-9; D might be TRBD2 (6 bases). V was pared by 5 bases and J by 0 bases, with 14 bases between. From germline, CDR1 is SEHNR and CDR2 FQNEAQ (reference sequence). The CDR3 runs 15 residues. DNA for the CDR3: TGTGCCAGCAGCGCGGGACCTGGGAGCTCCTACGAGCAGTACTTC. Translated: CASSAGPGSSYEQYF.

This sequence joins TRBV12-3 or TRBV12-4 and TRBJ1-5, with 9 nucleotides matching TRBD1. The CDR3 runs 18 residues. With 5 bases clipped from V and 1 base from J, the junction kept 12 bases outside the gene matches. In DNA form, the CDR3 reads TGTGCCAGCAGTCTGCACCAGCCCGGACAGGGGAGCAATCAGCCCCAGCATTTT. Translated: CASSLHQPGQGSNQPQHF.

This clonotype has only a few counts. The V call is TRBV7-2, the J call TRBJ1-3; D not certain. Germline values: CDR1 SGHTA, CDR2 FQGNSA. Trimming took off 5 bases at V and 0 bases at J, with 11 bases between the two ends. This CDR3 contains 15 residues. CDR3 residues: CASSLLDGSGNTIYF. CDR3 nucleotides: TGTGCCAGCAGCCTCCTGGATGGCTCTGGAAACACCATATATTTT.

In this sample, this clonotype turned up a few times. The rearrangement uses TRBV20-1 and TRBJ2-7, with 7 bases identical to TRBD2. Germline trimming cut 1 base from V and 1 base from J; bases unmatched to any gene: 1. This CDR3 comprises 13 residues. Germline CDR1 reads DFQATT; CDR2 reads SNEGSKA (reference sequence). The chain's CDR3 is CSARGEGSYEQYF. The CDR3 DNA is TGCAGTGCTAGAGGGGAGGGATCCTACGAGCAGTACTTC.

This clonotype was found many times. This rearrangement joins TRBV27 to TRBJ2-3; D may correspond to TRBD1 or TRBD2 (6 bases each). The CDR3 covers 17 residues. V was trimmed by 0 bases and J by 0 bases, leaving 13 bases between them. The germline CDR1 and CDR2 sequences are MNHEY and SMNVEV (reference sequence). The CDR3 bases are TGTGCCAGCAGTTTATCATGGGGGGACACTAGCACAGATACGCAGTATTTT. It is translated as CASSLSWGDTSTDTQYF.

This clonotype was found a few times. The rearrangement links TRBV28 to TRBJ2-3; D remains unclear. V was cut by 7 bases and J by 4 bases, with 9 bases left in between. Germline lookup yields CDR1 MDHEN and CDR2 SYDVKM. The CDR3 length is 12 residues. The CDR3: CASTGTPDTQYF. DNA for the CDR3: TGTGCCAGCACCGGTACCCCAGATACGCAGTATTTT.

V and J are TRBV20-1 and TRBJ2-2, with D perhaps TRBD1 or TRBD2 (5 bases each). Germline CDR1 reads DFQATT; CDR2 reads SNEGSKA (reference sequence). CDR3 length: 13 amino acids. Trimming shortened V by 3 bases and J by 2 bases, and 7 bases separated the two germline ends. The CDR3 DNA reads as TGCAGTGCTAGGGGGGACAACACCGGGGAGCTGTTTTTT. Translated: CSARGDNTGELFF.

This clonotype was seen only a few times. The V and J genes are TRBV20-1 and TRBJ2-1, with D uncertain. The CDR3 spans 14 residues. Between the trimmed V and J ends, which lost 3 bases and 3 bases, there was a span of 12 bases. The V gene's germline CDR1 is DFQATT and CDR2 SNEGSKA (reference sequence). The DNA for the CDR3 is TGCAGTGCTAGTTCCACAGAAGTCTACAATGAGCAGTTCTTC. This translates into CSASSTEVYNEQFF.

V and J are TRBV2 and TRBJ2-7; TRBD1 agrees at 10 bases. After removal of 6 bases from V and 0 bases from J, the junction contained 8 bases not matched to a gene. Germline V gene lookup returns CDR1 SNHLY and CDR2 FYNNEI. This CDR3 region has 16 residues. DNA for the CDR3: TGTGCCAGCAGGGCAGGGGACAGGGGATTCTCCTACGAGCAGTACTTC. Its translation is CASRAGDRGFSYEQYF.

This chain joins TRBV2 and TRBJ1-1, with 8 bases aligning to TRBD1. After removal of 7 bases from V and 6 bases from J, the junction contained 7 bases not matched to a gene. Per germline, CDR1 SNHLY and CDR2 FYNNEI. This CDR3 is built from 13 residues. CDR3 DNA: TGTGCCAGCATTTGGACAGGGAGTGCTGAAGCTTTCTTT. Its translation: CASIWTGSAEAFF.

This clonotype was recorded many times. The rearrangement links TRBV7-8 to TRBJ2-3; 7 positions match TRBD1. Germline-derived CDR1 and CDR2 are SGHVS and FQNEAQ. This CDR3 region has 16 residues. The J segment lost 3 bases and the V segment lost 6 bases, leaving 12 bases of the junction unmatched. CDR3 sequence reads: CASRDRRDSQTDTQYF. CDR3 DNA: TGTGCCAGCAGAGACCGCCGGGACAGCCAGACAGATACGCAGTATTTT.

The chain carries TRBV15 and TRBJ2-7; 8 nucleotides line up with TRBD1. CDR1 and CDR2 from the germline V gene are LNHNV and YYDKDF (reference sequence). This CDR3 is built from 13 residues. After removal of 4 bases from V and 4 bases from J, the junction contained 3 bases not matched to a gene. CDR3 sequence: CATSKDRGYEQYF. The DNA of the CDR3 is TGTGCCACCAGCAAAGACAGGGGTTACGAGCAGTACTTC.

The CDR3 here is CASHAGTGKWQPQHF. Here the CDR3 DNA reads TGTGCCAGCCACGCCGGGACAGGGAAGTGGCAGCCCCAGCATTTT. This rearrangement joins TRBV19 to TRBJ1-5, with 9 bases identical to TRBD1. J lost 7 bases, V lost 9 bases, and 13 bases had no gene match. The CDR3 is made up of 15 amino acids. Germline assignment: CDR1 LNHDA and CDR2 SQIVND (reference sequence).

There are many counts of this clonotype. The gene calls are TRBV28 and TRBJ1-2, with TRBD1 identical over 8 bases. This CDR3 region has 14 residues. Germline trimming cut 4 bases from V and 6 bases from J; bases unmatched to any gene: 7. The germline V gene encodes CDR1 MDHEN and CDR2 SYDVKM. CDR3 nucleotides: TGTGCCAGCAGTTGGGCTCCGGGACAGGATGGCTACACCTTC. Translation: CASSWAPGQDGYTF.

As DNA, the CDR3 is TGTGCCACCAGTGACATCAGGGTCGGTACGCAGTATTTT. It specifies CATSDIRVGTQYF. V gene TRBV24-1 combines with J gene TRBJ2-3; TRBD1 is a possible D gene (5 bases). With 4 bases removed from V and 8 bases from J, the gap between germline ends came to 12 bases. The germline CDR1 and CDR2 sequences are KGHDR and SFDVKD. The CDR3 extends over 13 amino acids.

The chain employs TRBV11-1 and TRBJ2-1, with D perhaps TRBD1 or TRBD2 (5 bases each). The V and J ends lost 4 bases and 8 bases respectively, with 15 bases between them. Germline CDR1 reads SGHAT; CDR2 reads FQDESV (reference sequence). This CDR3 is built from 14 residues. The CDR3 sequence: CASSSGTLEDEQFF. Written as DNA, the CDR3 is TGTGCCAGCAGCTCCGGGACCCTGGAGGATGAGCAGTTCTTC.

This clonotype has a count of ten or more. The chain recombines TRBV20-1 with TRBJ1-4, with a possible D match to TRBD1 (5 bases). Trimming cost V 4 bases and J 3 bases, with 15 bases left between them. Germline assignment: CDR1 DFQATT and CDR2 SNEGSKA (reference sequence). The CDR3 spans 15 residues. DNA for the CDR3: TGCAGTGCTACCGACTTATGGGGGGCTAATGAAAAACTGTTTTTT. It yields the protein CSATDLWGANEKLFF.

This clonotype was seen more than once but under ten times. Here the CDR3 reads CASSLGQGGHSYNEQFF. The CDR3 DNA sequence: TGTGCCAGCAGCTTGGGACAGGGGGGGCACTCCTACAATGAGCAGTTCTTC. This chain connects TRBV7-9 to TRBJ2-1, with 11 bases lining up with TRBD1. CDR3 length equals 17 residues. Germline lookup yields CDR1 SEHNR and CDR2 FQNEAQ (reference sequence). V was pared by 3 bases and J by 0 bases, with 4 bases of the junction left unmatched.

This clonotype occurred a few times. V gene TRBV7-9 combines with J gene TRBJ2-1, with TRBD1 as a possible D gene (5 bases). The CDR3 covers 15 residues. The germline V gene encodes CDR1 SEHNR and CDR2 FQNEAQ (reference sequence). V lost 0 bases to trimming and J lost 6 bases, with 12 bases between them. CDR3 coding DNA: TGTGCCAGCAGCTTAGCACAGGAATATTCCAATGAGCAGTTCTTC. Protein: CASSLAQEYSNEQFF. Based on the CDR3 plus reference TRBV7-9 and TRBJ2-1, the full variable domain is DTGVSQNPRHKITKRGQNVTFRCDPISEHNRLYWYRQTLGQGPEFLTYFQNEAQLEKSRLLSDRFSAERPKGSFSTLEIQRTEQGDSAMYLCASSLAQEYSNEQFFGPGTRLTVL.

This clonotype was observed a few times. V gene TRBV5-4 combines with J gene TRBJ2-5; D not resolved. Trimming cost V 5 bases and J 2 bases, with 7 bases left between them. The CDR3 has 12 amino acids. Germline CDR1 is SGHNT and CDR2 is YYREEE (reference sequence). This CDR3 is CASRGFQETQYF. The CDR3 nucleotides are TGTGCCAGCAGGGGATTTCAAGAGACCCAGTACTTC.

This clonotype has more than one count but fewer than ten. This sequence joins TRBV14 and TRBJ2-7; D call uncertain. V was shortened by 3 bases and J by 4 bases, with 4 bases between the two germline ends. CDR1 is SGHDN, CDR2 FVKESK, per germline. This CDR3 has 11 residues. DNA of the CDR3: TGTGCCAGCAGCCATTATTACGAGCAGTACTTC. Translated, it gives CASSHYYEQYF.